These T cell receptor beta chains were read from a single sample in a study of blood T cell repertoires in COVID-19. The repertoire was sequenced with immunoSEQ multiplex PCR; TCRdb's copy has only in-frame clones and lacks some. The table includes about 410,000 clones, 90% detected once. Sequences were obtained from PBMCs or T cells enriched from blood (not recorded which). Receptors originate from a young man who had recovered from COVID-19. CDR3s include the opening cysteine and the closing phenylalanine or tryptophan. A D gene is named only where the DNA matches it firmly. Size is omitted from some rows. Given values are once, few, many or a class for expanded clones.

CDR3 DNA: TGTGCCAGCAGCCCCAGGGGGACGTGGGACGCTGAAGCTTTCTTT; CDR3 protein: CASSPRGTWDAEAFF; clone size: -; V gene: TRBV6-2/TRBV6-3; D gene: TRBD1; CDR3 length: 15; J gene: TRBJ1-1
CDR3 DNA: TGTGCCATCAGCACAGTGAGTCCACTAGCGGAGAAGTACTTC; CDR3 protein: CAISTVSPLAEKYF; clone size: -; V gene: TRBV10-3; D gene: TRBD2; CDR3 length: 14; J gene: TRBJ2-7
CDR3 DNA: TGTGCCAGTAGAGACGGGGGGCGGAGAAGCACCGGGGAGCTGTTTTTT; CDR3 protein: CASRDGGRRSTGELFF; clone size: -; V gene: TRBV19; D gene: -; CDR3 length: 16; J gene: TRBJ2-2
CDR3 DNA: TGTGCCAGCAGCCCCCTCCCGGACAGGGGGCCTACAAGCATATATTTT; CDR3 protein: CASSPLPDRGPTSIYF; clone size: -; V gene: TRBV9; D gene: TRBD1; CDR3 length: 16; J gene: TRBJ1-3
CDR3 DNA: TGTGCCAGCAGTGAAGCAGTGGGGCGAAGGACTGAAGCTTTCTTT; CDR3 protein: CASSEAVGRRTEAFF; clone size: few; V gene: TRBV6-1; D gene: -; CDR3 length: 15; J gene: TRBJ1-1
CDR3 DNA: TGTGCCTGGAGTGTAGGTGGGCAGATCGGAGCTTTCTTT; CDR3 protein: CAWSVGGQIGAFF; clone size: -; V gene: TRBV30; D gene: -; CDR3 length: 13; J gene: TRBJ1-1
CDR3 DNA: TGTGCCAGCAACCAGGACAGGCTCTATGGCTACACCTTC; CDR3 protein: CASNQDRLYGYTF; clone size: few; V gene: TRBV2; D gene: TRBD1; CDR3 length: 13; J gene: TRBJ1-2
CDR3 DNA: TGTGCCAGCAGGGGGGGACAGTTCAATGAGCAGTTCTTC; CDR3 protein: CASRGGQFNEQFF; clone size: -; V gene: TRBV12-3/TRBV12-4; D gene: -; CDR3 length: 13; J gene: TRBJ2-1
CDR3 DNA: TGCAGCGCCGCCCAATCGGGTGACTATGGCTACACCTTC; CDR3 protein: CSAAQSGDYGYTF; clone size: -; V gene: TRBV29-1; D gene: -; CDR3 length: 13; J gene: TRBJ1-2
CDR3 DNA: TGTGCCAGCATTCCGGGACTGGCCTCTGGAAACACCATATATTTT; CDR3 protein: CASIPGLASGNTIYF; clone size: -; V gene: TRBV6-5; D gene: -; CDR3 length: 15; J gene: TRBJ1-3
CDR3 DNA: TGTGCCAGCAGTCCTTGGAAGGGACTAGGCGACGAGCAGTACTTC; CDR3 protein: CASSPWKGLGDEQYF; clone size: -; V gene: TRBV28; D gene: TRBD2; CDR3 length: 15; J gene: TRBJ2-7